This T cell receptor beta chain comes out of a study of cytomegalovirus exposure and HLA in healthy donors. V lost 0 bases and J lost 5; bases outside the gene matches: 5. Germline loops: CDR1 KGHSH, CDR2 LQKENI. The CDR3 covers 17 residues. The PCR ran on 60 Vbeta and 13 Jbeta primers. The repertoire was sequenced with immunoSEQ multiplex PCR; TCRdb's copy has only in-frame clones and lacks some. This table has 200,000 to 250,000 clones, about 80% appearing once. Sequencing input: PBMCs. This chain joins TRBV18 and TRBJ2-3, with 13 bases aligning to TRBD2. The clonotype was recovered from a woman aged 55 to 70 in good health and CMV-seropositive. The CDR3 loop is CASSPPGLAGLVDTQYF. The DNA for the CDR3 is TGTGCCAGCTCACCACCGGGACTAGCGGGACTGGTAGATACGCAGTATTTT.